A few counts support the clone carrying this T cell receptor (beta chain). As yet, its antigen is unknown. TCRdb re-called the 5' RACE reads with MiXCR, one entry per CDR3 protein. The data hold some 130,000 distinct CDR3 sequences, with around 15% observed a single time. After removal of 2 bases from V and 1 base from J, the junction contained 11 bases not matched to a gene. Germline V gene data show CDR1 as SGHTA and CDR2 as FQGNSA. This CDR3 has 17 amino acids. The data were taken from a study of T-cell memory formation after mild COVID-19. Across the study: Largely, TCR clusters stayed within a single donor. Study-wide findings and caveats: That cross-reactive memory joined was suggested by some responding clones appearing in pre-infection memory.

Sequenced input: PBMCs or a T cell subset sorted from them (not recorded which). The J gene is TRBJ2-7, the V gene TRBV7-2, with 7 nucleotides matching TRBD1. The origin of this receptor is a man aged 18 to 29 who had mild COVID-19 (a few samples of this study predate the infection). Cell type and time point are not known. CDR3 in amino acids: CASSLSYSGTVSYEQYF. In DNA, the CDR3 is TGTGCCAGCAGCTTAAGTTACTCCGGGACAGTATCCTACGAGCAGTACTTC.